This record covers a single T cell receptor beta chain. This record belongs to a study of regulatory T cells in long-lasting Graves disease. Time point in this sample: persistent/refractory GD, antithyroid drugs over 5 years with positive TRAb. PBMC-extracted RNA yielded the TCR library. Patients met American Thyroid Association criteria for Graves' disease. Libraries of TCR beta came from iRepertoire HTBI primers plus Arm-PCR of CDR3 regions. Each CDR3 protein is one row after TCRdb ran MiXCR on the multiplex PCR reads. This table has about 470,000 distinct CDR3 sequences, roughly a fifth appearing once. The source was peripheral blood mononuclear cells (PBMCs), collected when the disease was refractory, from a patient treated with antithyroid drugs. The TCR comes from a female donor with Graves disease.

CDR3 bases: TGCAACGTCATTTTCAGGACAGGGGGTCGGGACGAGCAGTACTTC. Translation gives CNVIFRTGGRDEQYF. V gene TRBV20-1 combines with J gene TRBJ2-7; the match to TRBD1 covers 10 bases. The germline V gene has CDR1 DFQATT and CDR2 SNEGSKA (reference sequence). This CDR3 has 15 residues.